This TCR beta chain was recorded in a study of blood T cell repertoires in COVID-19. Produced via immunoSEQ multiplex PCR; TCRdb's table is partial and in-frame only. The table includes around 250,000 clones, roughly 84% detected once. V lost 4 bases and J lost 4, with 13 bases in between. The CDR3 contains 15 residues. Germline V CDR1 and CDR2: LGHNA, YNFKEQ. This sequence joins TRBV4-2 and TRBJ1-4; D possibly corresponds to TRBD1 (6 bases). The sequence came from a woman between 35 and 50 years old who had recovered from COVID-19. The sequencing sample was made of peripheral blood. CDR3 loop: CASSPYRANNEKLFF. The CDR3 DNA reads as TGTGCCAGCAGCCCATACAGGGCCAATAATGAAAAACTGTTTTTT.